The rows below give T cell receptor beta chains drawn from one sample of a study of blood T cells in healthy people across ages. Each CDR3 protein gets one entry after TCRdb re-called the 5' RACE reads with MiXCR. The sample includes around 780,000 distinct CDR3 sequences, about 56% seen only once; the top ten take approximately 24%. The specimen was blood. The receptors derive from a man between 40 and 49 years old in good health. The CDR3 runs from the conserved cysteine through the conserved F or W.

j_call: TRBJ2-5; v_call: TRBV2; cdr3_aa: CASKYQETQYF
j_call: TRBJ2-3; v_call: TRBV9; cdr3_aa: CASSVRAGGPTDTQYF
j_call: TRBJ2-1; v_call: TRBV28; cdr3_aa: CASSLEGQGTVDEQFF
j_call: TRBJ2-1; v_call: TRBV7-2; cdr3_aa: CASSLDLAGPYNEQFF
j_call: -; v_call: TRBV6-6; cdr3_aa: CASSSQLGGETQYF
j_call: TRBJ2-3; v_call: TRBV10-3; cdr3_aa: CASRLDRTDTQYF
j_call: TRBJ2-5; v_call: TRBV15; cdr3_aa: CATSELKYNEQYF
j_call: TRBJ1-3; v_call: TRBV11-3; cdr3_aa: CASSHRTGNTIYF
j_call: TRBJ2-5; v_call: TRBV29-1; cdr3_aa: CSVDEGQNRGTQYF
j_call: TRBJ2-3; v_call: TRBV29-1; cdr3_aa: CSVGVGMGTDTQYF
j_call: TRBJ2-7; v_call: TRBV6-6; cdr3_aa: CASFEGGQEQYF
j_call: TRBJ2-3; v_call: TRBV29-1; cdr3_aa: CSAGDIEPDTQYF
j_call: TRBJ2-1; v_call: TRBV11-2; cdr3_aa: CASSLGGYQQFF
j_call: TRBJ2-3; v_call: TRBV20-1; cdr3_aa: CSALGLAGSTDTQYF
j_call: TRBJ2-3; v_call: TRBV3-1; cdr3_aa: CAGSQGIAGNTDTQYF
j_call: TRBJ1-2; v_call: TRBV15; cdr3_aa: CATSRVSGTYGYTF
j_call: TRBJ2-6; v_call: TRBV5-1; cdr3_aa: CASSLELAGGPTSGANVLTF
j_call: TRBJ2-1; v_call: TRBV6-5; cdr3_aa: CASSYAPDSSYNEQFF
j_call: TRBJ2-1; v_call: TRBV7-3; cdr3_aa: CASSPAGTSVDNEQFF
j_call: TRBJ2-3; v_call: TRBV10-3; cdr3_aa: CAISKSGGTDTQYF
j_call: TRBJ2-4; v_call: TRBV5-4; cdr3_aa: CASSAGTSGSGLAKNIQYF
j_call: TRBJ1-4; v_call: TRBV20-1; cdr3_aa: CSASTGTNEKLFF
j_call: TRBJ2-1; v_call: TRBV7-8; cdr3_aa: CASSAASGGGETQFF
j_call: TRBJ1-2; v_call: TRBV20-1; cdr3_aa: CGGRGRSYGYTF
j_call: TRBJ1-6; v_call: TRBV7-9; cdr3_aa: CASSLVDSPLHF
j_call: TRBJ2-1; v_call: TRBV12-3/TRBV12-4; cdr3_aa: CASRLAAGSYNEQFF
j_call: TRBJ1-2; v_call: TRBV3-1; cdr3_aa: CASSQDTDRTYGYTF
j_call: TRBJ2-1; v_call: TRBV7-9; cdr3_aa: CASSPVGVAPEQFF
j_call: TRBJ2-1; v_call: TRBV10-3; cdr3_aa: CAIKEEGRNYNEQFF
j_call: TRBJ2-5; v_call: TRBV7-7; cdr3_aa: CASSLRTSGLLVETQYF
j_call: TRBJ1-2; v_call: TRBV5-1; cdr3_aa: CASSLERGRGGYTF
j_call: TRBJ1-1; v_call: TRBV10-3; cdr3_aa: CAISGDRLAKNTEAFF
j_call: TRBJ2-6; v_call: TRBV27; cdr3_aa: CASSSPGRGSGANVLTF
j_call: TRBJ2-7; v_call: TRBV5-1; cdr3_aa: CASSGAVPYEQYF
j_call: -; v_call: TRBV28; cdr3_aa: CASIGGPFGTQYF
j_call: TRBJ1-2; v_call: TRBV6-1; cdr3_aa: CASTPGTHGYTF
j_call: TRBJ2-7; v_call: TRBV7-2; cdr3_aa: CASSREGGREQYF
j_call: TRBJ1-2; v_call: TRBV5-6; cdr3_aa: CASSVDRMGGYTF
j_call: TRBJ2-1; v_call: TRBV20-1; cdr3_aa: CSARDTGGSYNEQFF
j_call: TRBJ1-3; v_call: TRBV18; cdr3_aa: CASSPGTGRLSGNTIYF
j_call: TRBJ2-3; v_call: TRBV7-2; cdr3_aa: CASSLVGRSSTDTQYF
j_call: TRBJ1-5; v_call: TRBV9; cdr3_aa: CASSEGTGQKNQPQHF